The following is a T cell receptor beta chain sequence with its context. Its specificity is unknown. This entry belongs to a study of T cell responses to AZD1222 COVID-19 vaccine. CDR3 length: 15 amino acids. The V gene's germline CDR1 is SNHLY and CDR2 FYNNEI. The J segment lost 2 bases and the V segment lost 3 bases, leaving 3 bases of the junction unmatched. The study's findings and limits: Only after the peak T cell response were repertoires sampled. Clonal diversity may have been underestimated, and the donors were mostly white British, with more females than males.

Assay used: immunoSEQ multiplex PCR; TCRdb lists only in-frame clones, some missing. This table holds about 180,000 clones, more than 80% found once. This chain links TRBV2 with TRBJ2-3; 9 bases are a match to TRBD2. This clonotype was sampled from an adult in good health. The specimen was peripheral blood, collected on day 0 of AZD1222 vaccination. The CDR3 nucleotides read TGTGCCAGCAGTGAGGCTAGCGGGGACACAGATACGCAGTATTTT. It specifies CASSEASGDTDTQYF.